The entry below gives a single TCR beta chain sequence along with its context. Its antigen remains unidentified. This sample stems from a study of cytomegalovirus exposure and HLA in healthy donors. Study observations and caveats: The authors later linked a missense DCLRE1C variant to TCR beta V- and J-gene trimming. Over 150 TCR beta chains were listed as cytomegalovirus-associated.

The CDR3 consists of 15 residues. The ends lost 4 bases at V and 5 bases at J; junction bases unmatched: 9. The germline CDR1 and CDR2 sequences are SGDLS and YYNGEE. Use of 60 Vbeta and 13 Jbeta primers characterized the PCR. Assay: immunoSEQ multiplex PCR; the TCRdb copy retains only in-frame clones and omits some. This sample's clone table lists some 76,000 clones. The chain uses TRBV9 and TRBJ2-7; TRBD1 agrees at 10 bases. The source is a boy between 5 and 17 years old in good health and CMV-seronegative. The sample comprised PBMCs. In nucleotides, the CDR3 is TGTGCCAGCAGCAAACCCGGGACAGGGGACAACGAGCAGTACTTC. It encodes CASSKPGTGDNEQYF.